The present TCR beta chain was sequenced within a study of blood T cell repertoires in COVID-19. Background on the study: Researchers got acute and convalescent COVID-19 samples from the United States, Italy and Spain. PBMCs, B-cell-depleted T cells, or T cells provided the cDNA or gDNA that made up the material.

This clone has a handful of counts. Germline values: CDR1 SGDLS, CDR2 YYNGEE. V was clipped by 0 bases and J by 0 bases, with 10 bases between them. The CDR3 loop spans 15 amino acids. Original methodology: Amplification of reference gene primers was used by the study to estimate nucleated cell counts. The data were produced by immunoSEQ multiplex PCR, yet TCRdb's version contains in-frame clones alone and is incomplete. Clone size and the V and J calls come from that table; the DNA yielded D and trimming. The sample holds about 110,000 clones, 70% to 90% seen once. The chain links TRBV9 to TRBJ2-7, with D maybe TRBD2 (5 bases). This receptor was taken from a human donor in a cohort sampled during active COVID-19. Material for sequencing was peripheral blood. The CDR3 nucleotides read TGTGCCAGCAGCGTAGGGACTGGGAACTCCTACGAGCAGTACTTC. Its translation is CASSVGTGNSYEQYF. Full variable domain (remainder filled in from reference TRBV9 and TRBJ2-7): DSGVTQTPKHLITATGQRVTLRCSPRSGDLSVYWYQQSLDQGLQFLIQYYNGEERAKGNILERFSAQQFPDLHSELNLSSLELGDSALYFCASSVGTGNSYEQYFGPGTRLTVT.